These 8 T cell receptor beta chains originate from one sample sequenced in a study of beta chain features in type 1 diabetes. No antigen has been assigned to these receptors. TCRB transcripts that were expressed got sequenced, as all of the isolated RNA had been reverse transcribed. Clones were sequenced by immunoSEQ multiplex PCR, and TCRdb holds only the in-frame ones, with some missing. The repertoire holds under 200,000 clones, with 6.5% to 10% as singletons. Study-wide results and limits: TCRB CDR3s were moderately but significantly shorter in Type 1 diabetes patients in all four CD4+ subsets.

Sequenced: central memory CD4+ T cells from blood. The receptors shown here come from a woman between 18 and 29 years old with type 1 diabetes.

This clone was counted a few times. The CDR3 DNA follows: TGTGCCATCAGTGATCAAACTAGGGGGTCGGTCTACGAGCAGTACTTC. Translation gives CAISDQTRGSVYEQYF. The V gene is TRBV10-3, the J gene TRBJ2-7, with D possibly TRBD1 on 6 matching bases. Germline V gives CDR1 ENHRY, CDR2 SYGVKD. The CDR3 is 16 amino acids. Trimming stripped 3 bases from V and 3 bases from J, with 18 bases between.

This clone was seen more than once but under ten times. The chain has TRBV7-2 and TRBJ1-2; D not certain. The CDR3 runs to 14 residues. Germline-derived CDR1 and CDR2 are SGHTA and FQGNSA. V was shortened by 0 bases and J by 2 bases, with 7 bases between the two germline ends. The CDR3 DNA reads as TGTGCCAGCAGCTTAGCCTCACGGAACTATGGCTACACCTTC. Translating gives CASSLASRNYGYTF.

This clone was detected a few times. The rearrangement joins TRBV5-1 to TRBJ1-1; no definite D call. Germline CDR1 and CDR2: SGHRS and YFSETQ. The V gene lost 1 base and the J gene lost 0 bases, with 10 bases spanning the gap. There are 15 residues in the CDR3. The CDR3, as DNA: TGCGCCAGCAGCTTGTCGCCGGGTGTGAACACTGAAGCTTTCTTT. Protein sequence: CASSLSPGVNTEAFF.

This clone was detected only a few times. The V call is TRBV19, the J call TRBJ2-7, with 9 bases aligning to TRBD2. The V gene's germline CDR1 is LNHDA and CDR2 SQIVND (reference sequence). The CDR3 has 16 amino acids. V lost 4 bases, J lost 2 bases, and 9 bases stayed unmatched. CDR3 residues: CASSNAAAGGTYEQYF. CDR3 coding DNA: TGTGCCAGTAGTAATGCGGCTGCGGGAGGGACCTACGAGCAGTACTTC. Using reference TRBV19 and TRBJ2-7 for the parts outside the CDR3, the full variable domain is DGGITQSPKYLFRKEGQNVTLSCEQNLNHDAMYWYRQDPGQGLRLIYYSQIVNDFQKGDIAEGYSVSREKKESFPLTVTSAQKNPTAFYLCASSNAAAGGTYEQYFGPGTRLTVT.

This clone was counted only a few times. This sequence joins TRBV30 and TRBJ2-5; tentatively, D is TRBD1 (5 bases). CDR1 GTSNPN and CDR2 SVGIG come from the germline V gene (reference sequence). This CDR3 contains 14 residues. The V gene lost 2 bases and the J gene lost 5 bases, with 15 bases spanning the gap. Here the CDR3 DNA reads TGTGCCTGGAGTACGGTTGGGGCACGGGAGACCCAGTACTTC. Its protein is CAWSTVGARETQYF.

This clone has just a few counts. The chain employs TRBV27 and TRBJ1-2, with D possibly TRBD1 on 6 matching bases. V shed 5 bases and J shed 4 bases, with 11 bases lying between them. Germline V gene data show CDR1 as MNHEY and CDR2 as SMNVEV (reference sequence). This CDR3 contains 13 residues. The CDR3 region has the DNA TGTGCCAGCAGTCTCCAGGGGCCCTATGGCTACACCTTC. Its protein is CASSLQGPYGYTF.

The CDR3 coding sequence is TGTGCCAGCACCCAGGGGTCTGCCAATGAGCAGTTCTTC. Encoded protein: CASTQGSANEQFF. The genes are TRBV2 and TRBJ2-1, with D possibly being TRBD1 (6 bases). There are 13 residues in the CDR3. Germline CDR1 and CDR2: SNHLY and FYNNEI. The V end was cut by 7 bases, the J end by 6 bases, with 13 bases between.

This clone was observed a handful of times. V and J are TRBV30 and TRBJ2-7; 14 nucleotides agree with TRBD2. From germline, CDR1 is GTSNPN and CDR2 SVGIG (reference sequence). Losses at the gene ends were 5 bases for V and 9 bases for J; bases not matched to a gene: 6. This CDR3 spans 13 amino acids. The CDR3 protein is CAWGTSGSEVQYF. The CDR3 DNA is TGTGCCTGGGGGACTAGCGGGAGCGAGGTGCAGTACTTC. Complete variable domain (other parts from reference TRBV30 and TRBJ2-7): SQTIHQWPATLVQPVGSPLSLECTVEGTSNPNLYWYRQAAGRGLQLLFYSVGIGQISSEVPQNLSASRPQDRQFILSSKKLLLSDSGFYLCAWGTSGSEVQYFGPGTRLTVT.